The next 22 T cell receptor beta chains were all read from a single sample in a study of Graves' ophthalmopathy and Graves' hyperthyroidism. Investigators amplified TCR beta CDR3 regions from RNA transcripts. The first round was an RT-PCR with HTBI primers, and the second round was a multiplex PCR. From the multiplex PCR reads, TCRdb called clonotypes with MiXCR, one entry per CDR3 protein. The sample lists nearly 400,000 distinct CDR3 sequences; around 17% were seen once. Sequencing was carried out using peripheral blood. Receptors originate from a woman between 18 and 29 years old with Graves' ophthalmopathy.

This clonotype was counted many times. The CDR3 loop reads CSVMRRGNTEAFF. DNA of the CDR3: TGCAGCGTTATGAGGAGGGGGAACACTGAAGCTTTCTTT. The chain is built from TRBV29-1 and TRBJ1-1; tentative D call: TRBD1 (5 bases). The V gene lost 5 bases and the J gene lost 1 base, with 11 bases spanning the gap. Germline CDR1 is SQVTM and CDR2 is ANQGSEA. This CDR3 comprises 13 residues.

This clonotype was found many times. The J gene is TRBJ2-7, the V gene TRBV20-1; D gene uncertain. Trimming cost V 6 bases and J 0 bases, with 6 bases left between them. The CDR3 is made up of 11 amino acids. CDR1 and CDR2 (germline): DFQATT, SNEGSKA (reference sequence). Here the CDR3 reads CSAGPSYEQYF. CDR3 DNA sequence: TGCAGTGCCGGTCCCTCCTACGAGCAGTACTTC.

This clonotype was detected many times. The J gene is TRBJ2-7, the V gene TRBV27; D unclear. V dropped 7 bases and J dropped 2 bases, with 18 bases sitting between them. Germline V gene lookup returns CDR1 MNHEY and CDR2 SMNVEV (reference sequence). This CDR3 has 15 residues. The CDR3 is CASMVVSVPPYEQYF. The CDR3, as DNA: TGTGCCAGCATGGTTGTGAGTGTCCCTCCCTACGAGCAGTACTTC.

In this sample, this clonotype turned up many times. The rearrangement uses TRBV11-2 and TRBJ2-5; D is possibly TRBD1 (6 bases). The CDR3 has 17 amino acids. V was shortened by 5 bases and J by 2 bases, with 21 bases between the two germline ends. Looked up from germline, CDR1 is SGHAT and CDR2 is FQNNGV. The CDR3 region has the DNA TGTGCCAGCAGCGGGGCTTGGACGTGGACAGAGCAAGAGACCCAGTACTTC. Its protein is CASSGAWTWTEQETQYF.

This clonotype occurred many times. The chain couples TRBV30 to TRBJ1-2; TRBD1 is a possible D gene (5 bases). CDR1 and CDR2 (germline): GTSNPN, SVGIG (reference sequence). Trimming left V 0 bases short and J 8 bases short, with 16 bases between. The CDR3 contains 14 residues. As DNA, the CDR3 is TGTGCCTGGAGTGTAGGGGCCGGTCTGGCGGGCTACACCTTC. It codes for CAWSVGAGLAGYTF.

This chain links TRBV6-1 with TRBJ2-2; TRBD1 matches 7 bases. This CDR3 is 16 amino acids long. CDR1 and CDR2 from the germline V gene are MNHNS and SASEGT. V dropped 6 bases and J dropped 7; count of bases not matched to a gene: 14. Here the CDR3 DNA reads TGTGCCAGCAGCATAACCGGGACAGCGTCCGGCGGGGAGCTGTTTTTT. This gives the protein CASSITGTASGGELFF.

In this sample, this clonotype turned up many times. V gene TRBV7-2 combines with J gene TRBJ1-1; D perhaps matches TRBD1 (5 bases). The CDR3 consists of 14 residues. V lost 1 base and J lost 5, with 11 bases in between. The V gene's germline CDR1 is SGHTA and CDR2 FQGNSA. The CDR3 DNA sequence: TGTGCCAGCAGCTTAGGGGGCTCTGGAACTGAAGCTTTCTTT. Translated, it gives CASSLGGSGTEAFF.

This clonotype was seen ten or more times. The J gene is TRBJ2-5, the V gene TRBV6-5, with 15 bases fitting TRBD2. The V gene's germline CDR1 is MNHEY and CDR2 SVGAGI. Trimming cost V 5 bases and J 5 bases; bases outside gene matches: 3. The CDR3 length is 15 residues. CDR3 loop: CASSTGTSGRETQYF. CDR3 nucleotides: TGTGCCAGCAGTACCGGGACTAGCGGGAGGGAGACCCAGTACTTC.

This clonotype was seen repeatedly, ten times or more. The V call is TRBV6-5, the J call TRBJ2-7; 7 bases fit TRBD1. The CDR3 covers 13 residues. Per the germline V gene, CDR1 is MNHEY and CDR2 is SVGAGI. V lost 7 bases, J lost 6 bases, and 9 bases stayed unmatched. CDR3 protein: CASTLLRQGEQYF. The CDR3 region has the DNA TGTGCCAGCACACTCCTGAGACAGGGCGAGCAGTACTTC.

This clonotype showed up many times. The V gene is TRBV29-1, the J gene TRBJ2-7, with D maybe TRBD1 (6 bases). V lost 7 bases and J 3 bases, leaving 19 bases between the germline ends. There are 14 residues in the CDR3. Germline V gene data show CDR1 as SQVTM and CDR2 as ANQGSEA. CDR3 in DNA: TGCAGCGCCAGGAGACCAGGGGCGGGCTACGAGCAGTACTTC. It specifies CSARRPGAGYEQYF.

This clonotype was picked up many times. V is TRBV6-1 and J is TRBJ2-2; the D gene could be TRBD1 or TRBD2 (5 bases each). Trimming removed 3 bases at V and 3 bases at J, with 5 bases between. There are 13 residues in the CDR3. Germline CDR1 and CDR2: MNHNS and SASEGT. For the CDR3, the DNA is TGTGCCAGCAGTGAGGGGGACACCGGGGAGCTGTTTTTT. It is translated as CASSEGDTGELFF.

The V call is TRBV6-1, the J call TRBJ1-1; D call uncertain. The ends were cut back, 3 bases at V and 2 bases at J, with 10 bases in the middle. Germline lookup yields CDR1 MNHNS and CDR2 SASEGT. This CDR3 spans 14 amino acids. The CDR3 DNA follows: TGTGCCAGCAGTGATGTCGGCCAAAACACTGAAGCTTTCTTT. Translating gives CASSDVGQNTEAFF.

Ten or more counts support this clonotype. The V gene is TRBV4-1, the J gene TRBJ1-1; D might be TRBD1 (5 bases). V lost 1 base and J lost 3, with 12 bases in between. The CDR3 spans 15 residues. Germline CDR1 is MGHRA and CDR2 is YSYEKL. CDR3 in amino acids: CASSQGGVGDTEAFF. The CDR3 coding sequence is TGCGCCAGCAGCCAAGGAGGGGTGGGCGACACTGAAGCTTTCTTT.

The table lists this clonotype with many counts. This chain links TRBV6-1 with TRBJ2-2, with TRBD1 identical over 9 bases. Germline CDR1 and CDR2: MNHNS and SASEGT. The V and J ends lost 3 bases and 5 bases, in that order; junction bases with no gene match: 4. The CDR3 is 15 amino acids. CDR3 region: CASSEGQGRTGELFF. The CDR3 DNA follows: TGTGCCAGCAGTGAGGGACAGGGCCGGACCGGGGAGCTGTTTTTT.

This chain joins TRBV6-2 or TRBV6-3 and TRBJ2-7; 8 positions agree with TRBD2. The germline gives CDR1 MNHEY, CDR2 SVGEGT. The J segment lost 6 bases and the V segment lost 2 bases, leaving 12 bases of the junction unmatched. The CDR3 totals 16 residues. This CDR3 is CASSYRTGGPTPEQYF. The DNA of the CDR3 is TGTGCCAGCAGTTACCGGACGGGAGGGCCGACTCCCGAGCAGTACTTC.

This clonotype has at least ten counts. The chain recombines TRBV15 with TRBJ2-5; D unresolved. CDR1 is LNHNV and CDR2 is YYDKDF in the germline V gene (reference sequence). V was trimmed by 1 base and J by 4 bases, leaving 4 bases between them. The CDR3 is made up of 12 amino acids. DNA of the CDR3: TGTGCCACCAGCAGAGTGAGAGAGACCCAGTACTTC. Its protein is CATSRVRETQYF.

This clonotype showed up many times. The chain couples TRBV11-2 to TRBJ1-5; a possible D gene is TRBD1 (5 bases). V dropped 1 base and J dropped 2 bases, with 12 bases sitting between them. Germline V gene data show CDR1 as SGHAT and CDR2 as FQNNGV. The CDR3 consists of 16 residues. This CDR3 is CASSLVLPRGNQPQHF. The CDR3 bases are TGTGCCAGCAGCTTAGTTCTCCCCAGGGGCAATCAGCCCCAGCATTTT.

This clonotype was seen many times. The V call is TRBV29-1, the J call TRBJ2-7; TRBD2 agrees at 7 bases. The length of the CDR3 is 15 residues. Germline V gives CDR1 SQVTM, CDR2 ANQGSEA. The J segment lost 3 bases and the V segment lost 0 bases, leaving 8 bases of the junction unmatched. The CDR3 spells CSVEDRASGNYEQYF. The DNA of the CDR3 is TGCAGCGTTGAAGATCGGGCTAGCGGAAACTACGAGCAGTACTTC.

This clonotype appeared many times. The chain employs TRBV24-1 and TRBJ1-1; D uncertain. The length of the CDR3 is 13 residues. With 12 bases removed from V and 0 bases from J, the gap between germline ends came to 13 bases. Per the germline V gene, CDR1 is KGHDR and CDR2 is SFDVKD. The CDR3 nucleotides are TGTGCCTCCCGTGGCACTATGAACACTGAAGCTTTCTTT. As protein: CASRGTMNTEAFF.

In its sample, this clonotype was seen many times. This chain uses TRBV7-9 with TRBJ2-5; 12 bases agree with TRBD1. The CDR3 is 16 residues long. With V trimmed by 3 bases and J by 5 bases, 7 bases remained unmatched. CDR1 SEHNR and CDR2 FQNEAQ come from the germline V gene (reference sequence). CDR3 loop: CASSFPGQGAVETQYF. The CDR3 region has the DNA TGTGCCAGCAGCTTTCCGGGACAGGGGGCGGTTGAGACCCAGTACTTC.

The chain joins TRBV12-3 or TRBV12-4 to TRBJ2-2, with TRBD2 matching over 9 bases. The length of the CDR3 is 16 residues. The J segment lost 4 bases and the V segment lost 7 bases, leaving 10 bases of the junction unmatched. CDR3 sequence reads: CASNEVAGGGTGELFF. The CDR3 DNA sequence: TGTGCCAGCAACGAGGTGGCGGGAGGGGGCACCGGGGAGCTGTTTTTT.

The sample holds many counts of this clonotype. V and J are TRBV6-1 and TRBJ2-5, with D uncertain. Per germline, CDR1 MNHNS and CDR2 SASEGT. The germline V and J ends were trimmed by 2 bases and 1 base, with 17 bases remaining between them. CDR3 length: 17 residues. This chain's CDR3 is CASSELVQPTLQETQYF. The CDR3 bases are TGTGCCAGCAGTGAATTGGTCCAACCAACTCTCCAAGAGACCCAGTACTTC.